Shown below are 13 T cell receptor beta chains from a single sample sequenced in a study of CD8+CD57+ T cells in acquired aplastic anemia (dated by TCRdb to 2016 to 2019). The instrument was an Illumina HiSeq 2000. Profiling of TCR beta VDJ combinations and CDR3 sequences used genomic DNA as the template. The raw public data were reprocessed by TCRdb itself: fastp quality trimming at Q25, MiXCR clonotype calling, in-frame beta chains only. CDR3 protein sequences are deduplicated, and each keeps its most common genes and DNA. This sample holds approximately 190,000 distinct CDR3 sequences; less than 60% were observed only once. Around 9.7% of the sample is in the top ten clones. The patients picked for sequencing were ones in whom flow cytometry had shown an expansion of CD8+CD57+ cells. Sequenced sample: sorted CD4+, CD8+, or CD8+CD57+ T cells (not recorded which) from PBMCs. The receptors were sampled from a human donor with aplastic anemia.

Ten or more counts support this clonotype. The rearrangement uses TRBV6-1 and TRBJ1-6, with unresolved D. V shed 6 bases and J shed 8 bases, with 8 bases lying between them. From germline, CDR1 is MNHNS and CDR2 SASEGT. The CDR3 runs to 12 residues. For the CDR3, the DNA is TGTGCCAGCAGCTACGGGCATTCACCCCTCCACTTT. It codes for CASSYGHSPLHF.

This clonotype was observed once. This chain uses TRBV9 with TRBJ1-1; the match to TRBD1 covers 7 bases. J gave up 1 base and V 4 bases, and 7 bases lay outside the gene matches. This CDR3 contains 15 residues. Per germline, CDR1 SGDLS and CDR2 YYNGEE. CDR3 residues: CASSPPTGRNTEAFF. The CDR3 DNA is TGTGCCAGCAGCCCACCGACAGGGAGGAACACTGAAGCTTTCTTT.

The chain links TRBV7-2 to TRBJ2-7; TRBD2 aligns across 13 bases. Per the germline V gene, CDR1 is SGHTA and CDR2 is FQGNSA. V was clipped by 5 bases and J by 6 bases; unmatched bases: 4. CDR3 length: 14 residues. Here the CDR3 DNA reads TGTGCCAGCAGCCCTGGGACTAGCGGGATCGAGCAGTACTTC. Translation: CASSPGTSGIEQYF.

The chain has TRBV24-1 and TRBJ2-1; D may be TRBD1 (8 bases). The CDR3 extends over 16 amino acids. Germline assignment: CDR1 KGHDR and CDR2 SFDVKD. Trimming shortened V by 3 bases and J by 8 bases, and 19 bases separated the two germline ends. CDR3 sequence: CATSDPTGGGQDEQFF. Written as DNA, the CDR3 is TGTGCCACCAGTGATCCCACGGGCGGGGGACAGGATGAGCAGTTCTTC.

This clonotype was found many times. This chain uses TRBV4-2 with TRBJ1-4; maybe TRBD1 (6 bases). Per the germline V gene, CDR1 is LGHNA and CDR2 is YNFKEQ. V lost 3 bases to trimming and J lost 8 bases, with 13 bases between them. This CDR3 has 14 amino acids. DNA for the CDR3: TGTGCCAGCAGCCAGGGCAGGGGTAGGGAAAAACTGTTTTTT. As protein: CASSQGRGREKLFF.

This clonotype showed up many times. J is TRBJ2-3 and V is TRBV2, with unresolved D. The V gene's germline CDR1 is SNHLY and CDR2 FYNNEI. V lost 4 bases to trimming and J lost 4 bases, with 9 bases between them. The length of the CDR3 is 13 residues. CDR3 sequence reads: CASSVDPPDTQYF. The CDR3 DNA is TGTGCCAGCAGTGTGGATCCCCCAGATACGCAGTATTTT.

Only one count was recorded for this clonotype. This rearrangement joins TRBV19 to TRBJ1-1, with D tentatively TRBD1 (5 bases). V dropped 3 bases and J dropped 6 bases, with 20 bases sitting between them. This CDR3 has 16 amino acids. Per the germline V gene, CDR1 is LNHDA and CDR2 is SQIVND (reference sequence). The CDR3 DNA reads TGTGCCAGTAGTATTAAAGGTTTCTCAAGGGGTGCTGAAGCTTTCTTT. This codes for CASSIKGFSRGAEAFF.

This clonotype turned up a few times. The chain uses TRBV15 and TRBJ2-2; D call uncertain. This CDR3 is 12 amino acids long. The germline CDR1 and CDR2 sequences are LNHNV and YYDKDF (reference sequence). V lost 5 bases and J 8 bases, leaving 9 bases between the germline ends. The CDR3 sequence: CATSSYLGELFF. DNA for the CDR3: TGTGCCACCAGCTCGTACTTAGGGGAGCTGTTTTTT.

This clonotype was observed many times. The J gene is TRBJ2-5, the V gene TRBV4-1; 11 bases are shared with TRBD2. The CDR3 covers 16 residues. The V gene end was trimmed by 2 bases and the J gene end by 4 bases; junction bases not matched to a gene: 6. The germline V gene has CDR1 MGHRA and CDR2 YSYEKL. CDR3 sequence reads: CASSQRTSGYIETQYF. In DNA form, the CDR3 reads TGCGCCAGCAGCCAACGGACTAGCGGGTATATAGAGACCCAGTACTTC.

The rearrangement uses TRBV7-2 and TRBJ1-2; no clear D. Germline loops: CDR1 SGHTA, CDR2 FQGNSA. There are 13 residues in the CDR3. The V and J ends lost 4 bases and 3 bases respectively, with 9 bases between them. CDR3 in amino acids: CASSSSRHYGYTF. In DNA, the CDR3 is TGTGCCAGCAGCTCATCCCGACACTATGGCTACACCTTC.

This clonotype appeared a few times. This chain uses TRBV24-1 with TRBJ1-2; no clear D. Germline V lookup: CDR1 KGHDR, CDR2 SFDVKD. The CDR3 is 13 amino acids. V lost 0 bases and J 4 bases, leaving 5 bases between the germline ends. The CDR3 region is CATSDLEGYGYTF. The DNA of the CDR3 is TGTGCCACCAGTGATTTGGAGGGCTATGGCTACACCTTC.

V is TRBV10-3 and J is TRBJ1-1, with TRBD1 matching over 7 bases. J was trimmed by 5 bases and V by 3 bases; bases with no gene match: 9. The CDR3 runs to 15 residues. The germline CDR1 and CDR2 sequences are ENHRY and SYGVKD. The CDR3 here is CAISDYQGGRTEAFF. The DNA for the CDR3 is TGTGCCATCAGTGATTATCAGGGGGGTAGGACTGAAGCTTTCTTT.

This clonotype occurred many times. This sequence joins TRBV2 and TRBJ2-5; weak D call: TRBD1 (6 bases). This CDR3 has 13 residues. Germline V gene data show CDR1 as SNHLY and CDR2 as FYNNEI. V was trimmed by 1 base and J by 5 bases, leaving 8 bases between them. The CDR3 loop is CASSEGRGETQYF. The CDR3, as DNA: TGTGCCAGCAGTGAAGGAAGGGGGGAGACCCAGTACTTC.